One and the same sample provided the 20 T cell receptor beta chains below, sequenced in a study of cytomegalovirus exposure and HLA in healthy donors. Here immunoSEQ multiplex PCR was the method, and the copy in TCRdb shows in-frame clones only, minus some. The profile covers around 300,000 clones, with roughly 90% appearing a single time and over 0.85% taken by the ten largest. The sequenced sample was PBMCs. Receptors were obtained from a woman aged 18-35 years in good health and CMV-seronegative.

The rearrangement uses TRBV7-2 and TRBJ1-2; tentative D call: TRBD1 (6 bases). CDR3 size: 15 residues. Trimming took off 1 base at V and 7 bases at J, with 16 bases between the two ends. The germline V gene has CDR1 SGHTA and CDR2 FQGNSA. Written as DNA, the CDR3 is TGTGCCAGCAGCTTAGAATCCCTAGGGGGGGTTGGCTACACCTTC. This encodes CASSLESLGGVGYTF.

The rearrangement uses TRBV27 and TRBJ2-1; D is undetermined. Germline V gene data show CDR1 as MNHEY and CDR2 as SMNVEV (reference sequence). V was pared by 4 bases and J by 8 bases, with 15 bases between. This CDR3 is built from 14 residues. CDR3 DNA sequence: TGTGCCAGCAGTTCCGGGTCGTCTGAAGATGAGCAGTTCTTC. It encodes CASSSGSSEDEQFF.

This chain uses TRBV10-1 with TRBJ1-3; D call uncertain. Germline V lookup: CDR1 WNHNN, CDR2 SYGVQD (reference sequence). The CDR3 runs 14 residues. V gave up 3 bases and J gave up 1 base, with 7 bases separating them. The CDR3 DNA reads as TGCGCCAGCAGTGACCGGACTTCTGGAAACACCATATATTTT. Its translation: CASSDRTSGNTIYF.

This chain uses TRBV4-3 with TRBJ2-4; weak D call: TRBD2 (6 bases). The germline V gene encodes CDR1 LGHNA and CDR2 YSLEER. Trimming left V 4 bases short and J 3 bases short, with 13 bases between. CDR3 size: 15 residues. This chain's CDR3 is CASSRNSGNKNIQYF. The CDR3 DNA reads TGCGCCAGCAGCCGGAATAGCGGAAACAAAAACATTCAGTACTTC.

The gene calls are TRBV30 and TRBJ1-5; 8 nucleotides line up with TRBD1. This CDR3 spans 15 amino acids. V dropped 1 base and J dropped 1; count of bases not matched to a gene: 3. Germline V lookup: CDR1 GTSNPN, CDR2 SVGIG (reference sequence). CDR3 sequence (DNA): TGTGCCTGGAGTGGACAGGGGTCCAGCAATCAGCCCCAGCATTTT. Its protein product is CAWSGQGSSNQPQHF.

The rearrangement links TRBV7-3 to TRBJ2-1; 7 nucleotides line up with TRBD2. The trim removed 2 bases at V and 7 bases at J, leaving 14 bases unmatched. The germline V gene encodes CDR1 SGHTA and CDR2 FQGTGA. The CDR3 runs 17 residues. CDR3 DNA: TGTGCCAGCAGCTTATTAGCCAGCGGGATATCTCGGAATGAGCAGTTCTTC. As protein: CASSLLASGISRNEQFF.

V gene TRBV9 combines with J gene TRBJ1-2; 7 nucleotides agree with TRBD1. This CDR3 has 14 residues. The J segment lost 9 bases and the V segment lost 0 bases, leaving 8 bases of the junction unmatched. From germline, CDR1 is SGDLS and CDR2 YYNGEE. CDR3 amino acids: CASSVAEGALSYTF. Written as DNA, the CDR3 is TGTGCCAGCAGCGTAGCTGAGGGGGCCCTAAGCTACACCTTC.

The V gene is TRBV6-4, the J gene TRBJ2-1; 8 bases agree with TRBD1. The V gene end was trimmed by 3 bases and the J gene end by 6 bases; junction bases not matched to a gene: 4. The germline V gene has CDR1 MRHNA and CDR2 SNTAGT. CDR3 length equals 14 residues. CDR3 amino acids: CASSEGQGSNEQFF. In DNA, the CDR3 is TGTGCCAGCAGTGAAGGACAGGGCTCCAATGAGCAGTTCTTC.

The table lists this clone with a count of one. This chain links TRBV2 with TRBJ1-6; 9 nucleotides line up with TRBD1. V was clipped by 6 bases and J by 12 bases; unmatched bases: 12. CDR1 SNHLY and CDR2 FYNNEI come from the germline V gene. This CDR3 comprises 15 residues. The CDR3 DNA reads TGTGCCAGCAGCATGGGACAGGGAAATGGACGACCCCTCCACTTT. It translates to CASSMGQGNGRPLHF.

This clone was picked up one time. This chain joins TRBV6-1 and TRBJ2-7; the match to TRBD1 covers 9 bases. The V gene's germline CDR1 is MNHNS and CDR2 SASEGT. The CDR3 runs 14 residues. V lost 8 bases, J lost 0 bases, and 5 bases stayed unmatched. CDR3 loop: CASRGQGSSYEQYF. DNA for the CDR3: TGTGCCAGCCGAGGACAGGGGAGCTCCTACGAGCAGTACTTC.

J is TRBJ1-2 and V is TRBV11-2, with a weak D call TRBD1 (6 bases). The CDR3 sequence is 15 residues long. Trimming shortened V by 5 bases and J by 4 bases, and 17 bases separated the two germline ends. The germline V gene has CDR1 SGHAT and CDR2 FQNNGV. In DNA form, the CDR3 reads TGTGCCAGCAGCCGCCGGACAGACGGATCCTATGGCTACACCTTC. Amino acid sequence: CASSRRTDGSYGYTF.

The chain uses TRBV9 and TRBJ2-1, with 10 bases that match TRBD2. Germline values: CDR1 SGDLS, CDR2 YYNGEE. V was clipped by 3 bases and J by 8 bases; unmatched bases: 11. CDR3 size: 16 residues. CDR3 loop: CASSGSLAGVLDEQFF. Here the CDR3 DNA reads TGTGCCAGCAGCGGAAGCCTAGCGGGAGTTTTAGATGAGCAGTTCTTC.

This clone was seen a few times. The CDR3 reads CAGETGRGVSNQPQHF. The CDR3 DNA sequence: TGTGCCGGGGAGACAGGGAGAGGTGTGAGCAATCAGCCCCAGCATTTT. The V gene is TRBV7-2, the J gene TRBJ1-5; 7 nucleotides match TRBD1. CDR1 and CDR2 (germline): SGHTA, FQGNSA. This CDR3 spans 16 amino acids. V was clipped by 11 bases and J by 1 base; unmatched bases: 14.

The chain uses TRBV5-1 and TRBJ2-3; weak D call: TRBD2 (5 bases). V lost 1 base and J 0 bases, leaving 9 bases between the germline ends. CDR3 length: 15 amino acids. Germline V gene lookup returns CDR1 SGHRS and CDR2 YFSETQ. The CDR3 DNA is TGCGCCAGCAGCTTGATCCGGGGTAGCACAGATACGCAGTATTTT. This gives the protein CASSLIRGSTDTQYF.

The V and J genes are TRBV7-9 and TRBJ2-4; no firm D call. Per the germline V gene, CDR1 is SEHNR and CDR2 is FQNEAQ (reference sequence). V lost 3 bases to trimming and J lost 0 bases, with 9 bases between them. This CDR3 has 15 residues. The DNA of the CDR3 is TGTGCCAGCAGCTTGGCCGGGTCAGCCAAAAACATTCAGTACTTC. It yields the protein CASSLAGSAKNIQYF.

This clone has ten or more counts. The chain recombines TRBV15 with TRBJ1-5; the D is unclear. The CDR3 length is 17 residues. Germline CDR1 reads LNHNV; CDR2 reads YYDKDF (reference sequence). V was trimmed by 8 bases and J by 7 bases, leaving 27 bases between them. The CDR3 reads CATYLGGYGRPGQPQHF. CDR3 in DNA: TGTGCCACCTATCTCGGAGGTTACGGGAGACCGGGACAGCCCCAGCATTTT.

V gene TRBV15 combines with J gene TRBJ1-1, with TRBD1 matching over 7 bases. The V segment lost 8 bases and the J segment 3 bases; nucleotides outside the gene matches: 6. This CDR3 spans 13 amino acids. The germline gives CDR1 LNHNV, CDR2 YYDKDF (reference sequence). CDR3 protein: CATQGQGDTEAFF. The CDR3 nucleotides read TGTGCCACCCAGGGGCAGGGGGACACTGAAGCTTTCTTT.

As regards this clone: The CDR3 does not close with the conserved phenylalanine or tryptophan, likely indicating a read error. The DNA is omitted, as the CDR3 cannot be located on it reliably, and the CDR3 follows TCRdb's listing. The genes are TRBV6-5 and TRBJ2-7; TRBD2 is the table's D call and was not checked against the DNA. Germline V lookup: CDR1 MNHEY, CDR2 SVGAGI. Inclusive of both ends, the CDR3 amounts to 13 amino acids. This chain's CDR3 is CASSPGLAETLSD.

The count of this clone is one. This chain joins TRBV10-1 and TRBJ2-7; 10 nucleotides match TRBD1. Germline V CDR1 and CDR2: WNHNN, SYGVQD (reference sequence). This CDR3 has 13 amino acids. The V and J ends lost 6 bases and 6 bases, in that order; junction bases with no gene match: 5. CDR3 sequence: CASSRDRGLEQYF. DNA for the CDR3: TGCGCCAGCAGCCGGGACAGGGGCCTCGAGCAGTACTTC.

This sequence joins TRBV6-6 and TRBJ2-1, with 7 bases identical to TRBD2. V was pared by 4 bases and J by 6 bases, with 9 bases of the junction left unmatched. Germline assignment: CDR1 MNHNY and CDR2 SVGAGI (reference sequence). The length of the CDR3 is 15 residues. In DNA form, the CDR3 reads TGTGCCAGCAGTTCCGGGACTACTGACCCCAATGAGCAGTTCTTC. Translated, it gives CASSSGTTDPNEQFF.